The clone carrying this T cell receptor (beta chain) came up many times. The sample comes from a study of tumor-infiltrating lymphocytes in primary liver carcinoma. Germline V gene data show CDR1 as MNHEY and CDR2 as SVGAGI. V lost 4 bases, J lost 7 bases, and 16 bases stayed unmatched. This CDR3 comprises 17 residues. TCR beta cDNA was made from approximately 540 ng total RNA with a constant-region primer. Slightly modified ARM-PCR served as the procedure for the TCR beta libraries. These libraries came from three rounds of nested multiplex PCR. It was with TRBV1-TRBV30 forward primers and a C-beta reverse primer that the first two PCR rounds were run, at around 9 cycles each. Via MiXCR, TCRdb re-called the multiplex PCR reads, giving one row per CDR3 protein. The repertoire includes about 64,000 distinct CDR3 sequences, about 71% of them detected once, and less than 45% sits in the top ten. Scientists recovered RNA and DNA together from about 20-30 mg of unsorted bulk tissue. Samples came from superior, inferior, lateral poles and tumor centre.

The receptor was isolated from a man aged 35-49 years with primary liver carcinoma and hepatitis B virus infection. What was sequenced was liver tumor tissue from sampling region 4. The subset denotes: tumor region T4, right-lateral pole. The V and J genes are TRBV6-5 and TRBJ2-1; 7 bases map to TRBD1. In DNA form, the CDR3 reads TGTGCCAGCAGTTCGACAGGGCTTGGGCTTTACGGGAATGAGCAGTTCTTC. Protein: CASSSTGLGLYGNEQFF.